One and the same sample provided the 23 T cell receptor beta chains below, sequenced in a study of blood T cell repertoires in COVID-19. Clones were sequenced by immunoSEQ multiplex PCR, and TCRdb holds only the in-frame ones, with some missing. The sample lists roughly 250,000 clones, 87% occurring once. The sequenced sample was PBMCs or T cells enriched from blood (not recorded which). These receptors all stem from a woman younger than 45 with acute COVID-19.

In its sample, this clone was seen once. This chain uses TRBV7-3 with TRBJ2-5, with TRBD2 matching 15 bases. Per the germline V gene, CDR1 is SGHTA and CDR2 is FQGTGA. CDR3 length: 17 residues. The V gene end was trimmed by 3 bases and the J gene end by 2 bases; junction bases not matched to a gene: 4. CDR3 bases: TGTGCCAGCAGCTTCAAGGGACTAGCGGGGGGACAAGAGACCCAGTACTTC. Its translation is CASSFKGLAGGQETQYF.

The chain carries TRBV5-8 and TRBJ2-3; no definite D call. This CDR3 spans 11 amino acids. Trimming stripped 1 base from V and 8 bases from J, with 5 bases between. CDR1 and CDR2 from the germline V gene are SGHTS and YDEGEE. Here the CDR3 DNA reads TGTGCCAGCAGCTTGACTGGTACGCAGTATTTT. This sequence encodes CASSLTGTQYF.

V and J are TRBV14 and TRBJ2-5, with TRBD1 matching 9 bases. Germline V lookup: CDR1 SGHDN, CDR2 FVKESK. The CDR3 totals 15 residues. After removal of 4 bases from V and 5 bases from J, the junction contained 8 bases not matched to a gene. In nucleotides, the CDR3 is TGTGCCAGCAGCCCCCGGGACAGGGTGTTTGAGACCCAGTACTTC. The encoded protein is CASSPRDRVFETQYF.

This chain joins TRBV11-2 and TRBJ2-7, with D perhaps matching TRBD2 (6 bases). The CDR3 runs 15 residues. Germline V gene lookup returns CDR1 SGHAT and CDR2 FQNNGV. Trimming took off 1 base at V and 7 bases at J, with 17 bases between the two ends. CDR3 residues: CASSLASGLPGEQYF. For the CDR3, the DNA is TGTGCCAGCAGCTTAGCTTCGGGACTCCCGGGGGAGCAGTACTTC.

This rearrangement joins TRBV6-5 to TRBJ2-7; 8 nucleotides align to TRBD2. The CDR3 covers 15 residues. CDR1 is MNHEY and CDR2 is SVGAGI in the germline V gene. J lost 4 bases, V lost 0 bases, and 5 bases had no gene match. This chain's CDR3 is CASSYSAGVGYEQYF. The CDR3, as DNA: TGTGCCAGCAGTTACTCAGCGGGAGTAGGTTACGAGCAGTACTTC.

Concerning this clone: In the same sample, other DNA sequences code for this CDR3. V gene TRBV28 combines with J gene TRBJ1-5; a possible D gene is TRBD1 (5 bases). The V gene lost 2 bases and the J gene lost 4 bases, with 12 bases spanning the gap. The CDR3 is made up of 15 amino acids. The germline V gene has CDR1 MDHEN and CDR2 SYDVKM. CDR3 nucleotide sequence: TGTGCCAGCAGTTTAAGTGGACAACTAAATCAGCCCCAGCATTTT. It specifies CASSLSGQLNQPQHF.

This chain links TRBV7-9 with TRBJ1-4, with 9 bases that match TRBD1. Germline V lookup: CDR1 SEHNR, CDR2 FQNEAQ (reference sequence). The CDR3 runs to 14 residues. V gave up 4 bases and J gave up 8 bases; unmatched junction bases: 5. In DNA form, the CDR3 reads TGTGCCAGCAGCTGGGGACAGGGTGGAGAAAAACTGTTTTTT. Amino acids: CASSWGQGGEKLFF.

The gene calls are TRBV3-1 (or the pseudogene TRBV3-2) and TRBJ2-1, with 12 bases matching TRBD2. The germline gives CDR1 LGHDT, CDR2 YNNKEL (reference sequence). V lost 0 bases to trimming and J lost 2 bases; unmatched junction nucleotides: 14. The CDR3 is 21 residues long. The CDR3 loop is CASSQDGLAGPVINTYNEQFF. The CDR3 DNA reads TGTGCCAGCAGCCAAGACGGACTAGCGGGACCAGTAATTAATACCTACAATGAGCAGTTCTTC.

This chain joins TRBV9 and TRBJ2-2; 9 bases align to TRBD1. With V trimmed by 3 bases and J by 6 bases, 6 bases remained unmatched. The CDR3 is made up of 15 amino acids. Germline V gene data show CDR1 as SGDLS and CDR2 as YYNGEE. CDR3: CASSAGTGSAGELFF. CDR3 coding DNA: TGTGCCAGCAGCGCCGGGACAGGGAGCGCCGGGGAGCTGTTTTTT.

The rearrangement links TRBV2 to TRBJ1-6; TRBD1 matches 10 bases. V lost 5 bases, J lost 6 bases, and 7 bases stayed unmatched. Germline CDR1 is SNHLY and CDR2 is FYNNEI. CDR3 length: 16 amino acids. The CDR3 protein is CASSLKDRGSNSPLHF. The CDR3 region has the DNA TGTGCCAGCAGTCTTAAGGACAGGGGGTCTAATTCACCCCTCCACTTT. The full variable domain, with the rest looked up from reference TRBV2 and TRBJ1-6, is EPEVTQTPSHQVTQMGQEVILRCVPISNHLYFYWYRQILGQKVEFLVSFYNNEISEKSEIFDDQFSVERPDGSNFTLKIRSTKLEDSAMYFCASSLKDRGSNSPLHFGNGTRLTVT.

The gene calls are TRBV15 and TRBJ1-1; D not certain. Germline V gives CDR1 LNHNV, CDR2 YYDKDF (reference sequence). The CDR3 contains 15 residues. Trimming stripped 0 bases from V and 4 bases from J, with 12 bases between. The CDR3 protein is CATSRDGALSTEAFF. Written as DNA, the CDR3 is TGTGCCACCAGCAGAGATGGTGCATTGAGCACTGAAGCTTTCTTT.

The chain joins TRBV4-1 to TRBJ2-7; no clear D. Trimming shortened V by 1 base and J by 3 bases, and 7 bases separated the two germline ends. The CDR3 extends over 13 amino acids. The V gene's germline CDR1 is MGHRA and CDR2 YSYEKL. The CDR3 DNA is TGCGCCAGCAGCCAAGTTGCGGACTACGAGCAGTACTTC. It translates to CASSQVADYEQYF.

This clone was recorded only once. The chain recombines TRBV12-5 with TRBJ2-1, with 11 bases identical to TRBD2. Germline CDR1 and CDR2: LGHNT and FRNRAP. The J segment lost 8 bases and the V segment lost 0 bases, leaving 3 bases of the junction unmatched. The CDR3 runs to 15 residues. CDR3 nucleotides: TGTGCTAGTGGTTTGGTAGCTAGCGGGAGGCATGAGCAGTTCTTC. Translation gives CASGLVASGRHEQFF.

The rearrangement links TRBV7-2 to TRBJ2-3; 10 bases agree with TRBD1. CDR3 length: 15 residues. V was clipped by 5 bases and J by 2 bases; unmatched bases: 4. Germline loops: CDR1 SGHTA, CDR2 FQGNSA. The CDR3 nucleotides are TGTGCCAGCAGCCTCGGGACAGGGGCCACAGATACGCAGTATTTT. Translation gives CASSLGTGATDTQYF.

J is TRBJ1-1 and V is TRBV7-9, with D possibly being TRBD1 (5 bases). Germline lookup yields CDR1 SEHNR and CDR2 FQNEAQ (reference sequence). CDR3 length: 14 amino acids. V lost 11 bases, J lost 4 bases, and 20 bases lay in between. For the CDR3, the DNA is TGTGCCTCCAACAGAGGGGAGGGAGGCACTGAAGCTTTCTTT. Translation: CASNRGEGGTEAFF.

This chain links TRBV28 with TRBJ2-3, with 9 bases matching TRBD2. Unmatched junction bases numbered 8, after V lost 6 bases and J lost 4 bases. This CDR3 is 15 amino acids long. CDR1 and CDR2 (germline): MDHEN, SYDVKM. CDR3 sequence (DNA): TGTGCCAGCAGCCGCGGGGGGGCCGGGGCAGATACGCAGTATTTT. Its translation is CASSRGGAGADTQYF.

V gene TRBV14 combines with J gene TRBJ2-2, with 12 bases aligning to TRBD1. The CDR3 runs 17 residues. V lost 1 base, J lost 7 bases, and 7 bases stayed unmatched. Germline loops: CDR1 SGHDN, CDR2 FVKESK. CDR3 amino acids: CASSQGDRGRGGGELFF. The CDR3 DNA reads as TGTGCCAGCAGCCAAGGGGACAGGGGGCGCGGAGGCGGGGAGCTGTTTTTT.

The chain uses TRBV27 and TRBJ1-1; D remains ambiguous. This CDR3 contains 17 residues. Trimming took off 5 bases at V and 4 bases at J, with 23 bases between the two ends. Germline CDR1 reads MNHEY; CDR2 reads SMNVEV (reference sequence). This CDR3 reads CASSPTSVLGRATEAFF. CDR3 nucleotides: TGTGCCAGCAGTCCCACTTCTGTTCTGGGGAGGGCCACTGAAGCTTTCTTT.

The V and J genes are TRBV7-2 and TRBJ1-4, with TRBD1 identical over 7 bases. The V and J ends lost 2 bases and 7 bases, in that order; junction bases with no gene match: 16. Germline CDR1 reads SGHTA; CDR2 reads FQGNSA. This CDR3 comprises 18 residues. The CDR3 nucleotides are TGTGCCAGCAGCTTATTCCCCCCGACAGGGAACCCCGTTGAAAAACTGTTTTTT. As protein: CASSLFPPTGNPVEKLFF. The full variable domain, rest sourced from reference TRBV7-2 and TRBJ1-4, is GAGVSQSPSNKVTEKGKDVELRCDPISGHTALYWYRQSLGQGLEFLIYFQGNSAPDKSGLPSDRFSAERTGGSVSTLTIQRTQQEDSAVYLCASSLFPPTGNPVEKLFFGSGTQLSVL.

V is TRBV28 and J is TRBJ2-1; 11 bases map to TRBD2. This CDR3 is 15 amino acids long. Germline V lookup: CDR1 MDHEN, CDR2 SYDVKM. The V and J ends lost 5 bases and 7 bases, in that order; junction bases with no gene match: 7. CDR3 residues: CASSLGSSGGNEQFF. The CDR3 DNA reads as TGTGCCAGCAGTCTGGGGTCTAGCGGGGGGAATGAGCAGTTCTTC.

The V call is TRBV11-2, the J call TRBJ1-4; D not resolved. The CDR3 consists of 16 residues. From germline, CDR1 is SGHAT and CDR2 FQNNGV. The V and J ends lost 2 bases and 0 bases respectively, with 10 bases between them. This CDR3 reads CASSLHGQTTNEKLFF. DNA of the CDR3: TGTGCCAGCAGCTTACATGGGCAAACAACTAATGAAAAACTGTTTTTT.

This clone occurred a few times. CDR3 region: CASSIGGGGEAFF. The CDR3 DNA sequence: TGTGCCAGTAGTATAGGAGGGGGCGGAGAAGCTTTCTTT. This chain joins TRBV19 and TRBJ1-1; 7 bases line up with TRBD1. Germline loops: CDR1 LNHDA, CDR2 SQIVND (reference sequence). V was clipped by 1 base and J by 8 bases; unmatched bases: 4. This CDR3 is 13 amino acids long.

This rearrangement joins TRBV27 to TRBJ2-7, with D tentatively TRBD2 (5 bases). Germline CDR1 MNHEY, CDR2 SMNVEV (reference sequence). V lost 7 bases to trimming and J lost 6 bases, with 16 bases between them. The CDR3 extends over 13 amino acids. CDR3 coding DNA: TGTGCCAGCATGACTCTCGGGAAGCTCGAGCAGTACTTC. Its protein is CASMTLGKLEQYF.